The sequence of this T cell receptor (beta chain) was determined in a study of T-cell reconstitution after alpha-beta-depleted transplantation in children. Notes on the study in general: Surviving recipient T cells and thymic progenitors accounted for the high day-60 TCRbeta diversity observed in some patients. At the one-year point after transplant, T-cell counts and TCRbeta diversity were found to come mostly from T cells that had been newly produced.

Concerning this clonotype: The antigen is not known.

As it was prepared, the TCRbeta library received unique molecular identifiers. From the PCR reads, TCRdb called clonotypes with MiXCR, one entry per CDR3 protein. This sample carries about 210,000 distinct CDR3 sequences, roughly 15% of them seen once, and the ten largest clones take approximately 40%. V was trimmed by 3 bases and J by 7 bases, leaving 16 bases between them. The CDR3 is 14 residues long. Germline V lookup: CDR1 ENHRY, CDR2 SYGVKD. This chain uses TRBV10-3 with TRBJ2-7; D possibly matches TRBD1 or TRBD2 (5 bases each). The source material was PBMCs, mostly from graft donor cells, sampled 360 days after TCRalphabeta/CD19-depleted stem cell transplant. The TCR originated in a male patient under 10 years old who had a stem cell transplant for acute lymphoblastic leukemia, so the T cells may come from the graft donor. CDR3 residues: CAISDKGRKWEQYF. The CDR3 region has the DNA TGTGCCATCAGTGATAAGGGACGGAAATGGGAGCAGTACTTC.